The 8 T cell receptor beta chains below were found in one sample sequenced in a study of naive and memory T cell subsets. The beta constant-region primer was an equimolar mix of two oligonucleotides covering TRBC1 and TRBC2. TCRdb re-analysed the UMI-ligation and nested PCR reads in MiXCR, keeping a single row per CDR3 protein. The sample includes more than 25,000 distinct CDR3 sequences, around a tenth of them seen just once. The sequencing input was effector memory CD4+ T cells from blood. Indicated subset: effector memory, CD45RA- CD27-. All receptors derive from a human donor in good health.

This clonotype was detected only a few times. The chain couples TRBV7-9 to TRBJ2-3, with 12 nucleotides matching TRBD2. The CDR3 has 17 amino acids. Germline V gene lookup returns CDR1 SEHNR and CDR2 FQNEAQ (reference sequence). The V gene end was trimmed by 5 bases and the J gene end by 3 bases; junction bases not matched to a gene: 9. CDR3 sequence (DNA): TGTGCCAGCAGCCCAGGACTAGCGGGAAAGAGGACAGATACGCAGTATTTT. Residues: CASSPGLAGKRTDTQYF.

This clonotype was counted a few times. V gene TRBV13 combines with J gene TRBJ2-7; TRBD2 matches 8 bases. CDR1 PRHDT and CDR2 FYEKMQ come from the germline V gene (reference sequence). With V trimmed by 5 bases and J by 4 bases, 19 bases remained unmatched. This CDR3 is built from 18 residues. The CDR3, as DNA: TGTGCCAGCAGCCTTAGGCCTTCCCGTAGCGGGACCCCTTACGAGCAGTACTTC. This translates into CASSLRPSRSGTPYEQYF.

The sample holds many counts of this clonotype. The V call is TRBV5-5, the J call TRBJ1-6; TRBD1 might be the D (5 bases). The germline CDR1 and CDR2 sequences are SGHKS and YYEKEE (reference sequence). V shed 2 bases and J shed 6 bases, with 15 bases lying between them. This CDR3 has 16 residues. The CDR3 here is CASSLSGWQPNSPLHF. The CDR3 nucleotides are TGTGCCAGCAGCTTATCAGGGTGGCAGCCTAATTCACCCCTCCACTTT.

This clonotype was counted a few times. The chain links TRBV14 to TRBJ2-1; 12 bases map to TRBD2. The germline CDR1 and CDR2 sequences are SGHDN and FVKESK. J lost 5 bases, V lost 4 bases, and 6 bases had no gene match. The CDR3 has 16 amino acids. DNA for the CDR3: TGTGCCAGCAGCCTACTAGGACTAGCGGGAAACAATGAGCAGTTCTTC. Translating gives CASSLLGLAGNNEQFF.

The gene calls are TRBV30 and TRBJ2-6; no definite D call. CDR1 is GTSNPN and CDR2 is SVGIG in the germline V gene (reference sequence). Trimming took 0 bases from V and 2 from J, leaving 5 bases between them. The CDR3 spans 14 residues. The CDR3 sequence: CAWSVQAGANVLTF. For the CDR3, the DNA is TGTGCCTGGAGTGTCCAGGCTGGGGCCAACGTCCTGACTTTC. The whole variable domain, filled in from reference TRBV30 and TRBJ2-6, reads SQTIHQWPATLVQPVGSPLSLECTVEGTSNPNLYWYRQAAGRGLQLLFYSVGIGQISSEVPQNLSASRPQDRQFILSSKKLLLSDSGFYLCAWSVQAGANVLTFGAGSRLTVL.

The chain links TRBV27 to TRBJ1-5; TRBD1 matches 7 bases. This CDR3 region has 16 residues. V trimming: 4 bases; J trimming: 4 bases; junction bases outside the gene matches: 10. Per germline, CDR1 MNHEY and CDR2 SMNVEV (reference sequence). The CDR3 spells CASSSSPGTANQPQHF. The CDR3 nucleotides are TGTGCCAGCAGTTCGTCCCCCGGGACAGCTAATCAGCCCCAGCATTTT.

This clonotype was seen repeatedly, ten times or more. The V gene is TRBV14, the J gene TRBJ2-1, with 8 nucleotides matching TRBD2. The CDR3 has 15 residues. Germline trimming cut 0 bases from V and 2 bases from J; bases unmatched to any gene: 0. Germline V gives CDR1 SGHDN, CDR2 FVKESK. CDR3 nucleotide sequence: TGTGCCAGCAGCCAAGACGGGGGGGCCTACAATGAGCAGTTCTTC. Translating it yields CASSQDGGAYNEQFF.

The chain recombines TRBV12-3 or TRBV12-4 with TRBJ1-2; weak D call: TRBD1 (6 bases). V lost 5 bases, J lost 4 bases, and 17 bases lay in between. The CDR3 consists of 15 residues. The CDR3 DNA follows: TGTGCCAGCAGTGCCCAGGGGCCGCTCTTCTATGGCTACACCTTC. Its protein product is CASSAQGPLFYGYTF.